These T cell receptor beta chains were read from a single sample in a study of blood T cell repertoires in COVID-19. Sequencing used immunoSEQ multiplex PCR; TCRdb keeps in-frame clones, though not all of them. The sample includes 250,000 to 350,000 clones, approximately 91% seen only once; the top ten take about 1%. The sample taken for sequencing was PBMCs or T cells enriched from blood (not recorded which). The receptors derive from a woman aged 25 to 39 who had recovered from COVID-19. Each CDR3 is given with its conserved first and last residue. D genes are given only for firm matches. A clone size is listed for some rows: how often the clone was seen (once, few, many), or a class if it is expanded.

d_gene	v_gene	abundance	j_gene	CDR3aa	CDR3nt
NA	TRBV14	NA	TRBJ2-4	CASSKNGVLLPSGIQYF	TGTGCCAGCAGCAAAAACGGAGTACTATTGCCTTCTGGCATTCAGTACTTC
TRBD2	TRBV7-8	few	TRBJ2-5	CASSLQASGMETQYF	TGTGCCAGCAGCTTACAAGCTAGCGGGATGGAGACCCAGTACTTC
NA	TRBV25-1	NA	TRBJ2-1	CASSSLRGTSYNEQFF	TGTGCCAGCAGTTCCCTTCGCGGGACCTCCTACAATGAGCAGTTCTTC
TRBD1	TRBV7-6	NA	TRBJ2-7	CASSLGSGTGEGQYF	TGTGCCAGCAGCCTAGGGTCCGGGACAGGCGAGGGACAGTACTTC
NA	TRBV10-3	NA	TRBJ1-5	CAITPPGYSNQPQHF	TGTGCCATCACCCCCCCGGGGTATAGCAATCAGCCCCAGCATTTT
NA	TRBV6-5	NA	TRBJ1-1	CASSYSDRPPAFF	TGTGCCAGCAGTTACAGCGACCGTCCCCCTGCTTTCTTT
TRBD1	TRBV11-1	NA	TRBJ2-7	CASSLGDSLFSYEQYF	TGTGCCAGCAGCTTAGGGGACAGCCTTTTCTCGTACGAGCAGTACTTC
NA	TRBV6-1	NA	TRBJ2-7	CASSEGGVSYEQYF	TGTGCCAGCAGTGAGGGGGGAGTCTCCTACGAGCAGTACTTC
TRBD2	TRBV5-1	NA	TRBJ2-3	CASVSTGGAYGDTDTQYF	TGCGCCAGCGTGTCTACCGGGGGGGCCTATGGGGACACAGATACGCAGTATTTT
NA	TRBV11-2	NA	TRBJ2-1	CASSLYSSSYNEQFF	TGTGCCAGCAGCTTGTACAGTAGCTCCTACAATGAGCAGTTCTTC
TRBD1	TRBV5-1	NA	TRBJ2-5	CASSTIQGIGETQYF	TGCGCCAGCAGCACCATACAGGGGATCGGGGAGACCCAGTACTTC
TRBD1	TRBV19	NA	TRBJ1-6	CASSPRTGEASPLHF	TGTGCCAGTAGTCCACGGACAGGGGAGGCTTCACCCCTCCACTTT
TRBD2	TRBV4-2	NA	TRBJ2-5	CASSQYEWRGGRSGETQYF	TGTGCCAGCAGCCAATACGAGTGGCGGGGGGGCAGGTCGGGAGAGACCCAGTACTTC
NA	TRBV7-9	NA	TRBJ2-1	CASSSPSSGLVGNEQFF	TGTGCCAGCAGCTCCCCTTCTAGTGGACTCGTGGGCAATGAGCAGTTCTTC
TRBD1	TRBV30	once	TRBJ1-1	CAWSVTGGFTEAFF	TGTGCCTGGAGTGTGACAGGGGGATTCACTGAAGCTTTCTTT
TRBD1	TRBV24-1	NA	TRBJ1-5	CATSDAQGARNQPQHF	TGTGCCACCAGTGATGCTCAGGGGGCCAGGAATCAGCCCCAGCATTTT
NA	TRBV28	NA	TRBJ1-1	CASSFLNTEAFF	TGTGCCAGCAGTTTCCTCAACACTGAAGCTTTCTTT
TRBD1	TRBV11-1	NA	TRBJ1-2	CASSPRPGQGDYGYTF	TGTGCCAGCAGCCCGAGACCGGGACAGGGCGACTATGGCTACACCTTC
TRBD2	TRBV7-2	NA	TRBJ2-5	CASSLGLAGGQETQYF	TGTGCCAGCAGCTTAGGATTAGCGGGGGGCCAAGAGACCCAGTACTTC
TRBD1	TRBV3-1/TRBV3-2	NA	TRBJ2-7	CASSARPGQGPLSYEQYF	TGTGCCAGCAGTGCAAGACCGGGACAGGGTCCCCTCTCCTACGAGCAGTACTTC
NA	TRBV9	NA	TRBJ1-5	CASSVGGTFGQPQHF	TGTGCCAGCAGCGTAGGAGGGACATTTGGTCAGCCCCAGCATTTT
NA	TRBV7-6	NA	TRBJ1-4	CASSLDGLNEKLFF	TGTGCCAGCAGCTTAGACGGTCTTAATGAAAAACTGTTTTTT
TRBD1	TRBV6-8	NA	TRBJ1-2	CASREQGAGNYGYTF	TGTGCCAGCAGGGAACAGGGGGCGGGCAACTATGGCTACACCTTC
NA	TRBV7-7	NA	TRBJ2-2	CASSPTPTGELFF	TGTGCTAGCAGCCCTACCCCCACCGGGGAGCTGTTTTTT
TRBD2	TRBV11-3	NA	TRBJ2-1	CASASGLAGGDEQFF	TGTGCCAGCGCCTCTGGACTAGCGGGAGGGGATGAGCAGTTCTTC
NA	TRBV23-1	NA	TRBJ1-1	CASSPKMSGTEAFF	TGCGCCAGCAGCCCGAAAATGAGTGGCACTGAAGCTTTCTTT
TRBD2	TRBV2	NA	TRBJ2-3	CASVRESTDTQYF	TGTGCCTCAGTGCGGGAGAGTACAGATACGCAGTATTTT
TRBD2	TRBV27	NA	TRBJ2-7	CASRTGTSGSSSYEQYF	TGTGCCAGCAGAACCGGGACTAGCGGGAGTTCTTCCTACGAGCAGTACTTC
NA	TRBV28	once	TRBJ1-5	CASSLAQPQHF	TGTGCCAGCAGTTTGGCTCAGCCCCAGCATTTT
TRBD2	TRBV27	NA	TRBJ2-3	CATNRGRSDTQYF	TGTGCCACGAATCGCGGGAGGAGTGATACGCAGTATTTT
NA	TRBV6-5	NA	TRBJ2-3	CASSRTHGDTDTQYF	TGTGCCAGCAGCCGGACTCATGGGGACACAGATACGCAGTATTTT
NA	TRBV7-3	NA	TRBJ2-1	CASSLWSGQNNEQFF	TGTGCCAGCAGCTTGTGGAGCGGGCAAAACAATGAGCAGTTCTTC
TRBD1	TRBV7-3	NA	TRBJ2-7	CASSPTGLSSYEQYF	TGTGCCAGCAGCCCGACAGGGTTGAGCTCCTACGAGCAGTACTTC
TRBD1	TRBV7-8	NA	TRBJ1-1	CASSIVDRLSTEAFF	TGTGCCAGCAGCATTGTGGACAGGTTGAGCACTGAAGCTTTCTTT
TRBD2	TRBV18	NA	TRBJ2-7	CASQFLGGMEEQYF	TGTGCCAGCCAATTTCTGGGAGGGATGGAGGAGCAGTACTTC
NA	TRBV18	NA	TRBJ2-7	CASSPLPRGAFSYEQYF	TGTGCCAGCTCACCCCTCCCTCGGGGGGCCTTCTCCTACGAGCAGTACTTC
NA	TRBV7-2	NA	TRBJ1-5	CASRVGGIDQPQHF	TGTGCCAGCAGAGTCGGAGGGATCGATCAGCCCCAGCATTTT
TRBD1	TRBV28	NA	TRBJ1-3	CASSFRAGQSGNTIYF	TGTGCCAGCAGTTTTAGGGCGGGACAGTCTGGAAACACCATATATTTT
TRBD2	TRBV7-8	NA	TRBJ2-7	CASSYGTTYEQYF	TGTGCCAGCAGCTACGGGACTACCTACGAGCAGTACTTC
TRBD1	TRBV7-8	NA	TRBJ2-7	CASSPRDRVLYEQYF	TGTGCCAGCAGCCCCCGGGACAGGGTTCTCTACGAGCAGTACTTC
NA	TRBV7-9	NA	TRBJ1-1	CASQVEGPNTEAFF	TGTGCCAGCCAGGTGGAGGGACCAAACACTGAAGCTTTCTTT
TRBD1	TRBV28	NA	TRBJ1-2	CASRRDSHYGYTF	TGTGCCAGCCGCCGGGACAGCCACTATGGCTACACCTTC
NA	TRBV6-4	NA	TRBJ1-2	CASSDGQSYGYTF	TGTGCCAGCAGTGACGGGCAGAGCTATGGCTACACCTTC
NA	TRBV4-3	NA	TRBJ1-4	CASSQDGGAVSEKLFF	TGCGCCAGCAGCCAAGATGGGGGGGCAGTTAGTGAAAAACTGTTTTTT
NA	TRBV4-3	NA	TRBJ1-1	CASSQDSGEEAFF	TGCGCCAGCAGCCAAGACTCCGGGGAAGAAGCTTTCTTT
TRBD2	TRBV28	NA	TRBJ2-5	CASSWRTRDGETQYF	TGTGCCAGCAGTTGGCGGACTAGGGATGGAGAGACCCAGTACTTC
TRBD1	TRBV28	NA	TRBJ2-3	CASDSGGGTDTQYF	TGTGCCAGCGATTCAGGGGGCGGCACAGATACGCAGTATTTT
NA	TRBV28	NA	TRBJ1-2	CASTHRAGSRANYGYTF	TGTGCCAGCACCCACCGGGCGGGCAGCCGAGCTAACTATGGCTACACCTTC
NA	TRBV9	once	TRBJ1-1	CASSVGGYGTEAFF	TGTGCCAGCAGCGTAGGAGGATACGGCACTGAAGCTTTCTTT
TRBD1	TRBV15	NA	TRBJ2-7	CATSRDVGQGRGEQYF	TGTGCCACCAGCAGAGATGTTGGACAGGGGCGGGGCGAGCAGTACTTC
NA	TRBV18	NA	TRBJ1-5	CASLGGLGNQPQHF	TGTGCCAGCTTGGGGGGGCTGGGCAATCAGCCCCAGCATTTT
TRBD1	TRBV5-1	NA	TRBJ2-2	CASSLAGTGASGELFF	TGCGCCAGCAGCTTGGCCGGGACAGGGGCTAGCGGGGAGCTGTTTTTT
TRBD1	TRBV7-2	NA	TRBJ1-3	CASSLPKTGAYGNTIYF	TGTGCCAGCAGCTTACCGAAAACAGGGGCTTATGGAAACACCATATATTTT
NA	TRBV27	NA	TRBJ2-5	CASKVWGRSTQETQYF	TGTGCCAGCAAGGTTTGGGGCCGTTCCACTCAAGAGACCCAGTACTTC
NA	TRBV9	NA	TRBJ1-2	CASSVAWAGLEYGYTF	TGTGCCAGCAGCGTAGCTTGGGCAGGCCTCGAGTATGGCTACACCTTC
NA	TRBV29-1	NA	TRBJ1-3	CSVSDIGSGNTIYF	TGCAGCGTTTCGGACATTGGCTCTGGAAACACCATATATTTT
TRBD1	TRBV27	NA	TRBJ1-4	CASNRTGGTNEKLFF	TGTGCCAGCAATAGGACAGGGGGAACTAATGAAAAACTGTTTTTT